The following is a T cell receptor (beta chain) sequence with its context. Antigen: not known. Patients with ophthalmopathy all had a Clinical Activity Score of at least 3, a NOSPECS grade of at least 4 and duration under 3 months. The data originate from a study of T cells in Graves' hyperthyroidism and ophthalmopathy. Study-level background: Peripheral blood sampling occurred at initial diagnosis, before any treatment.

Looked up from germline, CDR1 is DFQATT and CDR2 is SNEGSKA (reference sequence). V lost 6 bases to trimming and J lost 0 bases, with 13 bases between them. This CDR3 spans 14 amino acids. Study results and limitations: Most thyroid clonotypes expanded above 0.001 were also detected in blood. A model using 13 V-J features told ophthalmopathy apart from stable hyperthyroidism.

The source material, RNA transcripts, was used to amplify TCR beta CDR3 regions. TCR CDR3 underwent first-round RT-PCR with the HTBI primer set. TCRdb used MiXCR to reprocess the multiplex PCR reads, holding one entry per CDR3 protein. Here the sample spans hundreds of thousands of distinct CDR3 sequences, around 15% being singletons. The sequenced sample was blood. The chain employs TRBV20-1 and TRBJ2-3; D might be TRBD2 (6 bases). This clonotype was sampled from a woman aged 55-69 years with Graves' ophthalmopathy. CDR3 sequence: CSALFSGSTDTQYF. CDR3 DNA: TGCAGTGCCCTCTTTAGCGGTAGCACAGATACGCAGTATTTT.